Listed below are T cell receptor beta chains from one sample, sequenced in a study of cytomegalovirus exposure and HLA in healthy donors. Only in-frame clones appear in the TCRdb table, and some are missing; sequencing was by immunoSEQ multiplex PCR. The sample consists of roughly 75,000 clones, 80% to 90% of them appearing once. The specimen sequenced was PBMCs. Every receptor here comes from a man aged 65-85 years in good health and CMV-seropositive. Both conserved end residues are part of each CDR3. D genes are given only for firm matches. The listing skips clone size in some rows; elsewhere it reads once, few, many or a size class.

v_call	j_call	d_call	clone_size	cdr3_nt	cdr3_aa
TRBV9	TRBJ2-7	-	-	TGTGCCAGCAGCGTAGGGACAGCCGCCTACGAGCAGTACTTC	CASSVGTAAYEQYF
TRBV6-1	TRBJ2-7	-	-	TGTGCCAGCAGATACGCGGGCTCCTCGGCCTACGAGCAGTACTTC	CASRYAGSSAYEQYF
TRBV9	TRBJ2-3	TRBD2	-	TGTGCCAGCAGCTTTCTTGGGACTAGCGGCACAGATACGCAGTATTTT	CASSFLGTSGTDTQYF
TRBV7-9	TRBJ2-3	TRBD1	-	TGTGCCAGCAGCTGGTCAGGGGGCACAAGAACAGATACGCAGTATTTT	CASSWSGGTRTDTQYF
TRBV29-1	TRBJ2-7	TRBD1	-	TGCAGCGTTCGTGGACAGGGAGGCAACGAGCAGTACTTC	CSVRGQGGNEQYF
TRBV28	TRBJ2-6	-	-	TGTGCCAGCAGCCCCGGCGGTGCTGGGGCCAACGTCCTGACTTTC	CASSPGGAGANVLTF
TRBV7-9	TRBJ2-7	-	-	TGTGCCAGCAGCACAGGGACAATGCCCTACGAGCAGTACTTC	CASSTGTMPYEQYF
TRBV4-3	TRBJ2-7	TRBD1	once	TGCGCCAGCAGCCCGTGGACAGGGGGCTCAGGCGAGCAGTACTTC	CASSPWTGGSGEQYF
TRBV10-3	TRBJ2-7	-	once	TGTGCCATCAGGGCCGGGATGTCCGAGCAGTACTTC	CAIRAGMSEQYF
TRBV11-1	TRBJ2-2	-	few	TGTGCCAGCAGTTCCCGGGTTCACGGGGAGCTGTTTTTT	CASSSRVHGELFF
TRBV9	TRBJ1-5	TRBD1	-	TGTGCCAGCAGCGCGACAGGGGGCGGGCAGCCCCAGCATTTT	CASSATGGGQPQHF
TRBV19	TRBJ1-1	-	-	TGTGCCAGTAGTACCGGGACTTTTCAGAGCACTGAAGCTTTCTTT	CASSTGTFQSTEAFF
TRBV11-3	TRBJ2-3	TRBD2	-	TGTGCCAGCAGCTTGGGCGGGGGGGGCACAGATACGCAGTATTTT	CASSLGGGGTDTQYF
TRBV5-1	TRBJ2-7	TRBD1	-	TGCGCCAGCAGCTTGTCGGGACAGCGATCCTACGAGCAGTACTTC	CASSLSGQRSYEQYF
TRBV4-1	TRBJ1-3	-	-	TGCGCCAGCAGCCAAGGTCCGGGGAACTCTGGAAACACCATATATTTT	CASSQGPGNSGNTIYF
TRBV2	TRBJ2-3	TRBD2	-	TGTGCCAGCAGTATCTCCGGGACTAGCGGGGTGAGCACAGATACGCAGTATTTT	CASSISGTSGVSTDTQYF
TRBV28	TRBJ1-4	TRBD1	-	TGTGCCAGCAGTTCGCCGGGACAGGGGAGGGGAAAACTGTTTTTT	CASSSPGQGRGKLFF
TRBV5-1	TRBJ2-2	-	-	TGCGCCAGCAGCTCACCAACCTATGCGAACACCGGGGAGCTGTTTTTT	CASSSPTYANTGELFF
TRBV28	TRBJ2-6	TRBD1	-	TGTGCCAGCAGCCGACAGGGCTCTGGGGCCAACGTCCTGACTTTC	CASSRQGSGANVLTF
TRBV10-3	TRBJ2-3	TRBD2	-	TGTGCCATCAGTGCCGGGACTAGCGGGGGCACAGATACGCAGTATTTT	CAISAGTSGGTDTQYF
TRBV19	TRBJ2-5	TRBD1	-	TGTGCCAGTAGCCAGGGGACAGGGGCAGTAACCCAGTACTTC	CASSQGTGAVTQYF
TRBV11-2	TRBJ2-7	TRBD1	-	TGTGCCAGCAGCCCGGGACAGTACGAGCAGTACTTC	CASSPGQYEQYF
TRBV9	TRBJ2-2	TRBD1	-	TGTGCCAGCAGCGCCGGGACAGGGCTAGGCCGGGAGCTGTTTTTT	CASSAGTGLGRELFF
TRBV6-1	TRBJ1-5	-	few	TGTGCCCTTTCAGCAGGGGTTTCGGGGCCCCAGCATTTT	CALSAGVSGPQHF
TRBV5-1	TRBJ1-2	-	-	TGCGCCAGCAGCCCTCGACAGGCCTCAGGAGGCTACACCTTC	CASSPRQASGGYTF
TRBV5-1	TRBJ2-1	TRBD2	-	TGCGCCAGCAGCGCCCTGACTAGCGGAGTCTACAATGAGCAGTTCTTC	CASSALTSGVYNEQFF
TRBV28	TRBJ2-7	TRBD2	-	TGTGCCAGCAGTTTATTGGGCGGGAGCTCCTACGAGCAGTACTTC	CASSLLGGSSYEQYF
TRBV11-2	TRBJ2-2	-	-	TGTGCCAGCAGCTTAGTTCTTCCCCCAGGAACCGGGGAGCTGTTTTTT	CASSLVLPPGTGELFF
TRBV5-4	TRBJ2-1	-	few	TGTGCCAGCAGCTTGGGCCAGGTCAATGAGCAGTTCTTC	CASSLGQVNEQFF
TRBV4-2	TRBJ1-6	TRBD1	few	TGTGCCAGCAGCCAGCCGACCGGGACAGTTAATTCACCCCTCCACTTT	CASSQPTGTVNSPLHF
TRBV5-5	TRBJ2-1	-	-	TGTGCCAGCAGCTTTCTCCACAGTAATGAGCAGTTCTTC	CASSFLHSNEQFF
TRBV28	TRBJ2-7	TRBD2	-	TGTGCCAGCAGAACCGGGACTAACTACGAGCAGTACTTC	CASRTGTNYEQYF
TRBV19	TRBJ1-6	-	-	TGTGCCAGTAGTATAGGGGCAACGGGATCACCCCTCCACTTT	CASSIGATGSPLHF
TRBV4-1	TRBJ2-3	TRBD2	-	TGCGCCAGCAGCCAGGCTAGCGGGAGGGTCACAGATACGCAGTATTTT	CASSQASGRVTDTQYF
TRBV10-1	TRBJ1-1	-	-	TGCGCCAGCAGTGAGACGAGGGATGAAGCTTTCTTT	CASSETRDEAFF
TRBV21-1	TRBJ2-4	-	-	TGTGCCAACAGAGGGGGGGACGCCAAAAACATTCAGTACTTC	CANRGGDAKNIQYF
TRBV11-2	TRBJ1-5	TRBD1	-	TGTGCCAGCAGCTCCGGGACAGGGAATCAGCCCCAGCATTTT	CASSSGTGNQPQHF
TRBV4-2	TRBJ1-1	-	-	TGTGCCAGCAGCCAAGGTGGGGCGGGAATGAACACTGAAGCTTTCTTT	CASSQGGAGMNTEAFF